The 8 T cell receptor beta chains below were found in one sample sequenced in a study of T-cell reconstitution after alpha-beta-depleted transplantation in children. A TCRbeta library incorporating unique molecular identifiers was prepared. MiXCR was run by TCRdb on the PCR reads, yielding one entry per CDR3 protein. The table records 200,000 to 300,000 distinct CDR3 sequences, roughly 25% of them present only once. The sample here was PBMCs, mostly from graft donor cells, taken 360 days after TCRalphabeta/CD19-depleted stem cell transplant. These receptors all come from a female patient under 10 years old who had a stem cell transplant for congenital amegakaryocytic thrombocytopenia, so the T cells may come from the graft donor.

CDR3 bases: TGCGCCAGCAGCCAAGAGGACAGCCATAACTATGGCTACACCTTC. It is translated as CASSQEDSHNYGYTF. The chain uses TRBV4-1 and TRBJ1-2; D possibly corresponds to TRBD1 (6 bases). There are 15 residues in the CDR3. Trimming cost V 0 bases and J 1 base, with 9 bases left between them. Germline V gene data show CDR1 as MGHRA and CDR2 as YSYEKL.

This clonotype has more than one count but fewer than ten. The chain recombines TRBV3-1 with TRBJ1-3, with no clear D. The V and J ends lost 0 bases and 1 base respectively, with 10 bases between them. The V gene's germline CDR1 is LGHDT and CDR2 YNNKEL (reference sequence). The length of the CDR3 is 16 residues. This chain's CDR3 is CASSQDWGGSGNTIYF. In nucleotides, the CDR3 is TGTGCCAGCAGCCAAGACTGGGGAGGTTCTGGAAACACCATATATTTT.

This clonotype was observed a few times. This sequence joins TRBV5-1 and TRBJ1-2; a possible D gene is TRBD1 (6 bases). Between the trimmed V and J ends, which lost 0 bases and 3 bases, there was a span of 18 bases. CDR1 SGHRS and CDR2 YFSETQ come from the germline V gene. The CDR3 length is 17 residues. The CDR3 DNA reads TGCGCCAGCAGCTTGGAAAGTCGGACAGTCCTGTACTATGGCTACACCTTC. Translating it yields CASSLESRTVLYYGYTF. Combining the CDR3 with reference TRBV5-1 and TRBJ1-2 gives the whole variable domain KAGVTQTPRYLIKTRGQQVTLSCSPISGHRSVSWYQQTPGQGLQFLFEYFSETQRNKGNFPGRFSGRQFSNSRSEMNVSTLELGDSALYLCASSLESRTVLYYGYTFGSGTRLTVV.

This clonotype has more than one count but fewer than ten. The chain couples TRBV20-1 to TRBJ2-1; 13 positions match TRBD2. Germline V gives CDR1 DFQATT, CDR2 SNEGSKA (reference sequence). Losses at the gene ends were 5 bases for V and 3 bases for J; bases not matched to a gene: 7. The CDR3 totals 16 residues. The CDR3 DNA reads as TGCAGTGCTCCTACACGACTAGCGGGAGGCTACAATGAGCAGTTCTTC. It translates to CSAPTRLAGGYNEQFF.

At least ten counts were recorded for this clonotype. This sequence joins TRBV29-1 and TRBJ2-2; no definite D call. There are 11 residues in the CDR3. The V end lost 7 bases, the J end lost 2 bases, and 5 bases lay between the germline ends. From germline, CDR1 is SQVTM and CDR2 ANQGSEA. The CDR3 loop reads CSARNTGELFF. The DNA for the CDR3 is TGCAGCGCCCGAAACACCGGGGAGCTGTTTTTT.

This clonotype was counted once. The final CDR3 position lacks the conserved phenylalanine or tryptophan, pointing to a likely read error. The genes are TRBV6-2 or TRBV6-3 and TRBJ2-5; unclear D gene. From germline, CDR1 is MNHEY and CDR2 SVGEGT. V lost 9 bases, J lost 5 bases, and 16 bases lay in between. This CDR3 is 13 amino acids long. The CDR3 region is CARKSSITETQYY. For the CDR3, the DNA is TGTGCCAGAAAAAGTAGCATAACGGAGACCCAGTACTAC.

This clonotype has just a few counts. This CDR3 is CASSYPLRDSEAFF. The DNA of the CDR3 is TGTGCCAGCAGTTATCCCCTCCGGGACAGCGAAGCTTTCTTT. The rearrangement links TRBV6-5 to TRBJ1-1, with 7 nucleotides matching TRBD1. The CDR3 length is 14 residues. Germline V gene sequence: CDR1 MNHEY, CDR2 SVGAGI. V shed 3 bases, J shed 8 bases, and the junction held 9 bases outside the gene matches.

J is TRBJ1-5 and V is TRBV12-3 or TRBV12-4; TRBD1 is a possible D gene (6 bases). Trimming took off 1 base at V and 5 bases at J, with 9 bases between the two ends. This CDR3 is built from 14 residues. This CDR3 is CASSLDREDQPQHF. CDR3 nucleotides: TGTGCCAGCAGTTTAGACAGGGAGGATCAGCCCCAGCATTTT.